One and the same sample provided the 5 T cell receptor beta chains below, sequenced in a study of blood T cell repertoires in COVID-19. The data were produced by immunoSEQ multiplex PCR, yet TCRdb's version contains in-frame clones alone and is incomplete. The sample holds 250,000 or so clones, approximately 86% seen once. Sequencing input: PBMCs or T cells enriched from blood (not recorded which). The receptor source for this set is a woman younger than 30 who had recovered from COVID-19.

The chain has TRBV5-1 and TRBJ2-6, with a possible D match to TRBD2 (6 bases). CDR3 size: 19 residues. Germline V gene lookup returns CDR1 SGHRS and CDR2 YFSETQ. Trimming left V 4 bases short and J 0 bases short, with 20 bases between. CDR3 sequence (DNA): TGCGCCAGCAGCGTGGGATTAGGGACTTCCTACTCTGGGGCCAACGTCCTGACTTTC. Translating it yields CASSVGLGTSYSGANVLTF.

This chain connects TRBV5-1 to TRBJ2-1; 11 bases agree with TRBD2. V lost 2 bases, J lost 4 bases, and 5 bases stayed unmatched. The germline V gene has CDR1 SGHRS and CDR2 YFSETQ. This CDR3 has 16 residues. The CDR3 DNA is TGCGCCAGCAGCTTTCTTAGCGGGGGGGCTTACAATGAGCAGTTCTTC. Protein sequence: CASSFLSGGAYNEQFF. Filled out from reference TRBV5-1 and TRBJ2-1, the complete variable domain reads KAGVTQTPRYLIKTRGQQVTLSCSPISGHRSVSWYQQTPGQGLQFLFEYFSETQRNKGNFPGRFSGRQFSNSRSEMNVSTLELGDSALYLCASSFLSGGAYNEQFFGPGTRLTVL.

The chain joins TRBV18 to TRBJ2-7; TRBD2 might be the D (5 bases). The CDR3 covers 14 residues. The ends were cut back, 2 bases at V and 2 bases at J, with 10 bases in the middle. Germline loops: CDR1 KGHSH, CDR2 LQKENI. CDR3 loop: CASSPSGKAYEQYF. The CDR3, as DNA: TGTGCCAGCTCACCATCCGGGAAGGCCTACGAGCAGTACTTC.

The chain joins TRBV27 to TRBJ1-2; 7 nucleotides match TRBD1. The CDR3 consists of 18 residues. Losses at the gene ends were 0 bases for V and 2 bases for J; bases not matched to a gene: 12. CDR1 is MNHEY and CDR2 is SMNVEV in the germline V gene (reference sequence). CDR3 protein: CASSLSPATGFRNYGYTF. The CDR3 nucleotides are TGTGCCAGCAGTTTATCACCGGCGACAGGGTTTAGAAACTATGGCTACACCTTC.

This clone is deemed medium-sized. The gene calls are TRBV7-9 and TRBJ1-2; 9 positions agree with TRBD1. The V gene's germline CDR1 is SEHNR and CDR2 FQNEAQ (reference sequence). V lost 1 base to trimming and J lost 8 bases; unmatched junction nucleotides: 8. CDR3 length: 15 amino acids. The CDR3 reads CASSLEGGTGFGYTF. In nucleotides, the CDR3 is TGTGCCAGCAGCTTAGAAGGGGGGACAGGGTTCGGCTACACCTTC.